Listed below are T cell receptor beta chains from one sample, sequenced in a study of shared clonotypes between healthy human individuals. Profiled with immunoSEQ multiplex PCR; TCRdb holds only in-frame clones, not every one. The sample holds a few hundred thousand clones, approximately 97% seen once. Source material: naive CD4+ T cells sorted from blood. These receptor sequences come from a woman in her thirties in good health. CDR3s include the opening cysteine and the closing phenylalanine or tryptophan. D genes are given only for firm matches. Clone size is shown for a subset of rows, as once, few, many or a class of expanded clone.

J gene	D gene	V gene	clone size	CDR3 protein	CDR3 DNA
TRBJ2-1	-	TRBV2	-	CASSEWGSYNEQFF	TGTGCCAGCAGTGAATGGGGTTCCTACAATGAGCAGTTCTTC
TRBJ2-3	-	TRBV4-1	-	CASSLLRVAGTDTQYF	TGCGCCAGCAGCCTCCTCCGGGTAGCCGGTACAGATACGCAGTATTTT
TRBJ2-2	-	TRBV11-1	-	CASNRQWNTGELFF	TGTGCCAGCAACCGACAGTGGAACACCGGGGAGCTGTTTTTT
TRBJ2-1	-	TRBV11-3	-	CASSLGSSYNEQFF	TGTGCCAGCAGCTTAGGCAGCTCCTACAATGAGCAGTTCTTC
TRBJ1-2	TRBD1	TRBV4-1	-	CASSLPTGVMSGYTF	TGCGCCAGCAGCCTCCCTACAGGGGTGATGTCTGGCTACACCTTC
TRBJ2-3	-	TRBV19	-	CASRSTTDTQYF	TGTGCCAGTAGGTCTACAACAGATACGCAGTATTTT
TRBJ1-1	-	TRBV28	-	CASRYIAGYTEAFF	TGTGCCAGCCGTTACATTGCGGGATACACTGAAGCTTTCTTT
TRBJ2-5	-	TRBV29-1	once	CSVEVRRRVETQYF	TGCAGCGTTGAAGTTAGGCGGAGGGTAGAGACCCAGTACTTC
TRBJ2-1	TRBD1	TRBV4-1	-	CASSQPSDRGYNEQFF	TGCGCCAGCAGCCAACCGAGTGACAGGGGATACAATGAGCAGTTCTTC
TRBJ1-2	TRBD1	TRBV25-1	-	CASSGTGDGYTF	TGTGCCAGCAGTGGCACAGGGGATGGCTACACCTTC
TRBJ1-5	-	TRBV15	-	CATSRDGNSNQPQHF	TGTGCCACCAGCAGGGACGGGAATAGCAATCAGCCCCAGCATTTT
TRBJ1-5	-	TRBV5-6	once	CASSFLYDGIDQPQHF	TGTGCCAGCAGCTTCCTATACGACGGGATAGATCAGCCCCAGCATTTT
TRBJ1-1	-	TRBV27	-	CASSSLGTEAFF	TGTGCCAGCAGTTCCCTGGGAACTGAAGCTTTCTTT
TRBJ2-5	-	TRBV30	-	CAWSDLAQETQYF	TGTGCCTGGAGTGACCTAGCGCAGGAGACCCAGTACTTC
TRBJ2-3	TRBD2	TRBV4-2	-	CASSQRLAGTTDTQYF	TGTGCCAGCAGCCAACGACTAGCGGGAACGACAGATACGCAGTATTTT
TRBJ2-4	-	TRBV28	-	CASSFGHLLNIQYF	TGTGCCAGCAGTTTCGGTCACCTTTTAAACATTCAGTACTTC
TRBJ2-5	-	TRBV19	-	CASSKTRQLETQYF	TGTGCCAGTAGTAAGACTCGACAGCTAGAGACCCAGTACTTC
TRBJ2-7	TRBD1	TRBV5-4	-	CASSFGQGGEQYF	TGTGCCAGCAGTTTTGGACAGGGTGGCGAGCAGTACTTC
TRBJ1-2	TRBD1	TRBV2	-	CASRGTGNYGYTF	TGTGCCAGCAGAGGGACAGGCAACTATGGCTACACCTTC
TRBJ2-3	TRBD2	TRBV5-1	-	CASSSVAGGSDTQYF	TGCGCCAGCAGCTCTGTAGCGGGAGGGTCAGATACGCAGTATTTT
TRBJ2-6	TRBD1	TRBV4-2	-	CASSKTGAGSGANVLTF	TGTGCCAGCAGCAAGACAGGGGCAGGCTCTGGGGCCAACGTCCTGACTTTC
TRBJ1-1	-	TRBV7-6	-	CASSLSPGMNTEAFF	TGTGCCAGCAGCTTAAGCCCAGGCATGAACACTGAAGCTTTCTTT
TRBJ1-1	-	TRBV5-1	-	CASSLGRDSEAFF	TGCGCCAGCAGCTTGGGGAGGGATAGTGAAGCTTTCTTT
TRBJ2-7	TRBD1	TRBV19	-	CASSLSGTGFFEQYF	TGTGCCAGTAGTCTGTCCGGGACAGGGTTTTTCGAGCAGTACTTC
TRBJ2-3	TRBD2	TRBV14	-	CASSRTSGSYTQYF	TGTGCCAGCAGTCGGACTAGCGGCAGCTATACGCAGTATTTT
TRBJ1-2	-	TRBV7-9	-	CASRAQGRSLGYTF	TGTGCCAGCAGGGCACAGGGCCGTTCGCTTGGCTACACCTTC
TRBJ1-4	TRBD1	TRBV19	-	CASKGQGAEKLFF	TGTGCCAGCAAGGGACAGGGGGCGGAAAAACTGTTTTTT
TRBJ2-1	-	TRBV7-9	once	CASRTGSNEQFF	TGTGCCAGCAGAACAGGGAGTAATGAGCAGTTCTTC
TRBJ2-6	-	TRBV19	once	CASSISGVGANVLTF	TGTGCCAGTAGTATCTCTGGGGTGGGGGCCAACGTCCTGACTTTC
TRBJ1-1	-	TRBV18	once	CASSPRDRNRGNTEAFF	TGTGCCAGCTCACCCAGGGACCGGAACAGAGGGAACACTGAAGCTTTCTTT